The 11 T cell receptor beta chains reported below all come from one sample, sequenced in a study of T cell responses to AZD1222 COVID-19 vaccine. Using immunoSEQ multiplex PCR, the repertoire was profiled, and TCRdb retains in-frame clones only, with some absent. The sample holds 150,000 to 200,000 clones; 90% to 95% are singletons and the top ten take 0.7% to 0.9%. The source was peripheral blood, collected on day 0 of AZD1222 vaccination. The receptors were sampled from an adult in good health.

This clone was found once. The rearrangement uses TRBV7-2 and TRBJ2-5; D is possibly TRBD2 (6 bases). V was cut by 5 bases and J by 5 bases, with 18 bases left in between. The CDR3 runs to 15 residues. Germline-derived CDR1 and CDR2 are SGHTA and FQGNSA. The CDR3 nucleotides read TGTGCCAGCAGCCCCCAAGCGGGCACCCCGGAGACCCAGTACTTC. It is translated as CASSPQAGTPETQYF.

The V call is TRBV19, the J call TRBJ1-6; a weak D match, TRBD1 (6 bases). Germline assignment: CDR1 LNHDA and CDR2 SQIVND (reference sequence). This CDR3 comprises 15 residues. V shed 6 bases and J shed 5 bases, with 14 bases lying between them. This chain's CDR3 is CASSGQPAHNSPLHF. The DNA for the CDR3 is TGTGCCAGTAGCGGACAGCCTGCCCATAATTCACCCCTCCACTTT.

A word on this clone: The junction shows a germline mismatch at one end, possibly a read error. The chain joins TRBV6-5 to TRBJ1-1; 7 nucleotides line up with TRBD1. From germline, CDR1 is MNHEY and CDR2 SVGAGI. The CDR3 spans 12 residues. In nucleotides, the CDR3 is TGTGCCAGCAGTTACGCGAGGGGGCGGGTGATCTTT. It is translated as CASSYARGRVIF.

This clone was counted once. This chain joins TRBV6-5 and TRBJ1-4; D possibly corresponds to TRBD1 (5 bases). The germline V and J ends were trimmed by 4 bases and 8 bases, with 8 bases remaining between them. The CDR3 is 12 amino acids. The germline V gene has CDR1 MNHEY and CDR2 SVGAGI. The CDR3 coding sequence is TGTGCCAGCAGTTTACGGGGGGAAAAACTGTTTTTT. It translates to CASSLRGEKLFF.

The rearrangement links TRBV3-1 (or the pseudogene TRBV3-2) to TRBJ1-4, with 7 bases lining up with TRBD1. V was pared by 0 bases and J by 10 bases, with 5 bases of the junction left unmatched. CDR1 LGHDT and CDR2 YNNKEL come from the germline V gene (reference sequence). CDR3 length equals 14 residues. In nucleotides, the CDR3 is TGTGCCAGCAGCCAAGACGCACAGGGGAGAAAACTGTTTTTT. Its translation: CASSQDAQGRKLFF.

This chain uses TRBV3-1 (or the pseudogene TRBV3-2) with TRBJ1-6, with TRBD1 identical over 7 bases. Germline V lookup: CDR1 LGHDT, CDR2 YNNKEL (reference sequence). V shed 5 bases, J shed 10 bases, and the junction held 8 bases outside the gene matches. The CDR3 has 14 residues. The CDR3 nucleotides are TGTGCCAGCAGCAGACAGGGCCCCCGATCACCCCTCCACTTT. It yields the protein CASSRQGPRSPLHF.

The chain recombines TRBV6-5 with TRBJ1-2, with TRBD1 matching over 7 bases. Germline CDR1 reads MNHEY; CDR2 reads SVGAGI. The CDR3 extends over 15 amino acids. Trimming cost V 7 bases and J 0 bases; bases outside gene matches: 8. CDR3 sequence (DNA): TGTGCCAGCATTAAAGACAGGGTGGCTAACTATGGCTACACCTTC. Protein: CASIKDRVANYGYTF.

The chain is built from TRBV28 and TRBJ2-3; the D gene is possibly TRBD1 (6 bases). This CDR3 is 14 amino acids long. Germline-derived CDR1 and CDR2 are MDHEN and SYDVKM. Deletions cut 2 bases from V and 3 bases from J, with 9 bases between. CDR3 amino acids: CASSLGQGTDTQYF. In DNA form, the CDR3 reads TGTGCCAGCAGTTTAGGGCAGGGGACAGATACGCAGTATTTT.

This clone was picked up one time. This chain joins TRBV6-2 or TRBV6-3 and TRBJ2-1; D unclear. The CDR3 consists of 15 residues. Trimming left V 4 bases short and J 6 bases short, with 16 bases between. Germline CDR1 MNHEY, CDR2 SVGEGT. CDR3 residues: CASSFPTSGVNEQFF. DNA of the CDR3: TGTGCCAGCAGTTTCCCCACCTCTGGGGTCAATGAGCAGTTCTTC.

This clone has only one observation. This sequence joins TRBV29-1 and TRBJ1-2; possible D gene TRBD1, 5 bases. The germline CDR1 and CDR2 sequences are SQVTM and ANQGSEA. This CDR3 comprises 15 residues. V was cut by 4 bases and J by 4 bases, with 19 bases left in between. Here the CDR3 reads CSVALGQGVAYGYTF. The CDR3 DNA follows: TGCAGCGTTGCATTAGGCCAGGGAGTGGCCTATGGCTACACCTTC.

This clone was detected only once. The chain joins TRBV4-1 to TRBJ2-2, with unresolved D. The germline V and J ends were trimmed by 6 bases and 1 base, with 6 bases remaining between them. The CDR3 sequence is 13 residues long. Germline V gene lookup returns CDR1 MGHRA and CDR2 YSYEKL. The CDR3 bases are TGCGCCAGCAGTCGCGAGAACACCGGGGAGCTGTTTTTT. Its translation is CASSRENTGELFF.